These 20 T cell receptor beta chains share one sample of origin, sequenced in a study of blood T cell repertoires in COVID-19. Using immunoSEQ multiplex PCR, the repertoire was profiled, and TCRdb retains in-frame clones only, with some absent. The sample yields 200,000 to 250,000 clones, just over 85% seen once. The sequencing sample was made of peripheral blood. These receptors were taken from a man aged 45-65 years with COVID-19, enrolled during active disease.

V usage is TRBV5-1 and J usage is TRBJ1-2; 9 bases fit TRBD1. CDR3 size: 14 residues. Germline trimming cut 4 bases from V and 4 bases from J; bases unmatched to any gene: 5. The V gene's germline CDR1 is SGHRS and CDR2 YFSETQ. CDR3 bases: TGCGCCAGCAGCGGGACAGGGACCACCTATGGCTACACCTTC. Encoded protein: CASSGTGTTYGYTF.

The V and J genes are TRBV19 and TRBJ2-2; 8 nucleotides align to TRBD1. Germline V gene data show CDR1 as LNHDA and CDR2 as SQIVND (reference sequence). The J segment lost 9 bases and the V segment lost 6 bases, leaving 3 bases of the junction unmatched. This CDR3 spans 12 amino acids. CDR3 protein: CASRGQGRELFF. The CDR3 DNA reads TGTGCCAGTAGAGGACAGGGCCGGGAGCTGTTTTTT.

This chain joins TRBV3-1 (or the pseudogene TRBV3-2) and TRBJ2-5; 9 bases map to TRBD1. With 1 base clipped from V and 5 bases from J, the junction kept 5 bases outside the gene matches. The CDR3 has 15 residues. CDR1 and CDR2 from the germline V gene are LGHDT and YNNKEL (reference sequence). CDR3 DNA: TGTGCCAGCAGCCAAGTACAGGGGGCGTGGGAGACCCAGTACTTC. Its protein product is CASSQVQGAWETQYF.

The V and J genes are TRBV28 and TRBJ2-7, with 7 bases matching TRBD1. Germline CDR1 is MDHEN and CDR2 is SYDVKM. After removal of 5 bases from V and 1 base from J, the junction contained 5 bases not matched to a gene. This CDR3 has 14 residues. This CDR3 reads CASSLWDSSYEQYF. CDR3 coding DNA: TGTGCCAGCAGTCTGTGGGACAGTTCCTACGAGCAGTACTTC. Variable domain in full (rest from reference TRBV28 and TRBJ2-7): DVKVTQSSRYLVKRTGEKVFLECVQDMDHENMFWYRQDPGLGLRLIYFSYDVKMKEKGDIPEGYSVSREKKERFSLILESASTNQTSMYLCASSLWDSSYEQYFGPGTRLTVT.

The chain is built from TRBV5-4 and TRBJ2-5; D possibly corresponds to TRBD2 (5 bases). The CDR3 is 14 amino acids. Trimming removed 2 bases at V and 4 bases at J, with 12 bases between. Germline loops: CDR1 SGHNT, CDR2 YYREEE (reference sequence). CDR3 in amino acids: CASSFPDSSETQYF. DNA of the CDR3: TGTGCCAGCAGCTTTCCGGACTCCTCAGAGACCCAGTACTTC. Full variable domain (outside the CDR3, taken from reference TRBV5-4 and TRBJ2-5): ETGVTQSPTHLIKTRGQQVTLRCSSQSGHNTVSWYQQALGQGPQFIFQYYREEENGRGNFPPRFSGLQFPNYSSELNVNALELDDSALYLCASSFPDSSETQYFGPGTRLLVL.

CDR3 coding DNA: TGTGCCAGCAGCCCTCTTCGACAGGGAGCTAATTCACCCCTCCACTTT. This translates into CASSPLRQGANSPLHF. The chain recombines TRBV27 with TRBJ1-6; 7 bases fit TRBD1. Trimming took 6 bases from V and 6 from J; bases not matched to a gene: 11. This CDR3 region has 16 residues. CDR1 MNHEY and CDR2 SMNVEV come from the germline V gene (reference sequence).

The V call is TRBV6-4, the J call TRBJ2-1, with 16 bases identical to TRBD2. After removal of 5 bases from V and 7 bases from J, the junction contained 5 bases not matched to a gene. CDR1 MRHNA and CDR2 SNTAGT come from the germline V gene. The length of the CDR3 is 16 residues. The CDR3 bases are TGTGCCAGCAGTATCGAGGGACTAGCGGGAGGGAATGAGCAGTTCTTC. The encoded protein is CASSIEGLAGGNEQFF.

The rearrangement joins TRBV19 to TRBJ2-7; the D gene is possibly TRBD2 (5 bases). The V end was cut by 5 bases, the J end by 4 bases, with 15 bases between. The length of the CDR3 is 14 residues. The V gene's germline CDR1 is LNHDA and CDR2 SQIVND (reference sequence). CDR3 region: CASSRTALKYEQYF. CDR3 in DNA: TGTGCCAGTAGTCGGACTGCCCTGAAGTACGAGCAGTACTTC. Full variable domain (remainder filled in from reference TRBV19 and TRBJ2-7): DGGITQSPKYLFRKEGQNVTLSCEQNLNHDAMYWYRQDPGQGLRLIYYSQIVNDFQKGDIAEGYSVSREKKESFPLTVTSAQKNPTAFYLCASSRTALKYEQYFGPGTRLTVT.

The chain uses TRBV19 and TRBJ1-6; 11 nucleotides agree with TRBD1. J gave up 9 bases and V 6 bases, and 4 bases lay outside the gene matches. CDR1 is LNHDA and CDR2 is SQIVND in the germline V gene (reference sequence). This CDR3 is 14 amino acids long. CDR3 nucleotides: TGTGCCAGTAGAAAGGGACAGGGGGGTTCACCCCTCCACTTT. This sequence encodes CASRKGQGGSPLHF.

The chain links TRBV7-2 to TRBJ2-1; tentatively, D is TRBD2 (6 bases). Germline V gene lookup returns CDR1 SGHTA and CDR2 FQGNSA. Trimming removed 3 bases at V and 9 bases at J, with 15 bases between. The CDR3 loop spans 14 amino acids. The DNA for the CDR3 is TGTGCCAGCAGCTTTAGACCGGGAGTTGTTGAGCAGTTCTTC. Protein: CASSFRPGVVEQFF. Full variable domain (outside the CDR3, taken from reference TRBV7-2 and TRBJ2-1): GAGVSQSPSNKVTEKGKDVELRCDPISGHTALYWYRQSLGQGLEFLIYFQGNSAPDKSGLPSDRFSAERTGGSVSTLTIQRTQQEDSAVYLCASSFRPGVVEQFFGPGTRLTVL.

V usage is TRBV5-8 and J usage is TRBJ1-5; 7 bases match TRBD1. V lost 6 bases and J lost 6; bases outside the gene matches: 6. The CDR3 has 13 residues. Germline-derived CDR1 and CDR2 are SGHTS and YDEGEE. CDR3 DNA: TGTGCCAGCACACAGGGGATGACTCAGCCCCAGCATTTT. It specifies CASTQGMTQPQHF. The variable domain in full, with the rest retrieved from reference TRBV5-8 and TRBJ1-5, is EAGVTQSPTHLIKTRGQQATLRCSPISGHTSVYWYQQALGLGLQFLLWYDEGEERNRGNFPPRFSGRQFPNYSSELNVNALELEDSALYLCASTQGMTQPQHFGDGTRLSIL.

The V call is TRBV6-5, the J call TRBJ2-7; the match to TRBD1 covers 8 bases. Germline loops: CDR1 MNHEY, CDR2 SVGAGI. Trimming removed 2 bases from V and 9 bases from J; junction bases left unmatched: 9. This CDR3 contains 14 residues. The CDR3 reads CASSYPGTGSGQYF. In DNA, the CDR3 is TGTGCCAGCAGTTACCCAGGGACAGGTAGTGGGCAGTACTTC.

This chain connects TRBV6-5 to TRBJ1-5, with D possibly TRBD1 on 6 matching bases. From germline, CDR1 is MNHEY and CDR2 SVGAGI. Trimming left V 5 bases short and J 8 bases short, with 16 bases between. This CDR3 spans 14 amino acids. In DNA form, the CDR3 reads TGTGCCAGCAGTCCCCAGGGGAGAGGGGAGCCCCAGCATTTT. Protein: CASSPQGRGEPQHF.

This chain joins TRBV30 and TRBJ2-1, with D possibly matching TRBD1 (6 bases). Germline V lookup: CDR1 GTSNPN, CDR2 SVGIG (reference sequence). V was trimmed by 5 bases and J by 4 bases, leaving 9 bases between them. The CDR3 runs to 12 residues. The DNA of the CDR3 is TGTGCCTGGTCCAGGGGTTACAATGAGCAGTTCTTC. Translating gives CAWSRGYNEQFF.

V gene TRBV27 combines with J gene TRBJ1-2, with TRBD1 identical over 9 bases. The CDR3 has 18 amino acids. Per germline, CDR1 MNHEY and CDR2 SMNVEV (reference sequence). Trimming removed 5 bases from V and 0 bases from J; junction bases left unmatched: 13. CDR3 sequence (DNA): TGTGCCAGCAGTAAATCCACCGGGACAGGGCTTTCTAACTATGGCTACACCTTC. Translating gives CASSKSTGTGLSNYGYTF.

CDR3 sequence reads: CASRREGGTNEKLFF. The CDR3 coding sequence is TGTGCCAGCAGGAGGGAGGGGGGAACTAATGAAAAACTGTTTTTT. The J gene is TRBJ1-4, the V gene TRBV6-5; a possible D gene is TRBD1 (6 bases). The germline gives CDR1 MNHEY, CDR2 SVGAGI. There are 15 residues in the CDR3. V was pared by 6 bases and J by 1 base, with 12 bases between.

The chain joins TRBV7-9 to TRBJ2-7; 7 nucleotides agree with TRBD1. Unmatched junction bases numbered 7, after V lost 5 bases and J lost 3 bases. This CDR3 region has 14 residues. CDR1 and CDR2 (germline): SEHNR, FQNEAQ (reference sequence). The CDR3 spells CASSPGTDNYEQYF. The CDR3 nucleotides read TGTGCCAGCAGCCCCGGGACAGACAACTACGAGCAGTACTTC.

The rearrangement links TRBV4-3 to TRBJ2-3; 8 bases agree with TRBD2. With 1 base clipped from V and 4 bases from J, the junction kept 7 bases outside the gene matches. The CDR3 covers 16 residues. Germline V gene lookup returns CDR1 LGHNA and CDR2 YSLEER. CDR3 protein: CASSQAQRGLPDTQYF. In nucleotides, the CDR3 is TGCGCCAGCAGCCAAGCGCAGCGGGGGTTACCAGATACGCAGTATTTT.

The V and J genes are TRBV3-1 (or the pseudogene TRBV3-2) and TRBJ2-1; 8 bases line up with TRBD2. Germline V CDR1 and CDR2: LGHDT, YNNKEL (reference sequence). The CDR3 totals 16 residues. J gave up 4 bases and V 1 base, and 6 bases lay outside the gene matches. CDR3 bases: TGTGCCAGCAGCCAAGCCGGGACTAGGGGTTACAATGAGCAGTTCTTC. Its translation: CASSQAGTRGYNEQFF.

This clone was picked up many times. V and J are TRBV28 and TRBJ2-6, with D perhaps matching TRBD2 (6 bases). Trimming took 8 bases from V and 4 from J, leaving 21 bases between them. Looked up from germline, CDR1 is MDHEN and CDR2 is SYDVKM. The CDR3 covers 17 residues. For the CDR3, the DNA is TGTGCCAGCTCCTCAAAGGGACTCCGGGCAGGGGCCAACGTCCTGACTTTC. This codes for CASSSKGLRAGANVLTF.